One sample yielded the 18 T cell receptor beta chains listed below, sequenced in a study of tumor and adjacent non-tumor tissue in lung cancer. The library came from three nested PCR rounds adapted from ARM-PCR protocols. TCRdb processed the multiplex PCR reads anew with MiXCR; each CDR3 protein has one entry. This sample carries 110,000 or so distinct CDR3 sequences, around 57% of them seen once, and the ten largest clones take around 20%. The template was RNA from unsorted bulk tissue. More than 3 cm separated this lung sample from the edge of the tumor. Sequencing used distant non-tumor lung tissue. These receptors all stem from a man between 60 and 70 years old with non-small cell lung cancer.

This clonotype qualifies as large. This chain connects TRBV11-2 to TRBJ2-3; D not resolved. Germline CDR1 is SGHAT and CDR2 is FQNNGV. The CDR3 runs 14 residues. V lost 5 bases and J lost 8, with 17 bases in between. CDR3 sequence reads: CASSHRTSTATQYF. The CDR3 nucleotides are TGTGCCAGCAGCCACCGGACCTCTACGGCTACGCAGTATTTT.

Details on this clonotype: At one end the junction does not follow the germline gene, possibly because of a read error. The CDR3 DNA follows: TGTGTCAGCAGTTCCCCGACTAGCGGGAGCTGGGTTGAACAGTTCTTC. Translating it yields CVSSSPTSGSWVEQFF. The V gene is TRBV28, the J gene TRBJ2-1; 12 bases match TRBD2. CDR1 and CDR2 from the germline V gene are MDHEN and SYDVKM. The CDR3 extends over 16 amino acids.

To note about this clonotype: One end of the junction varies from germline; a read error may be responsible. The DNA of the CDR3 is TGTACCAGCAGGGACCCCAGGGGGCGGGGGAACAATGAGCAGTACTTC. It encodes CTSRDPRGRGNNEQYF. The genes are TRBV6-5 and TRBJ2-1; possible D gene TRBD1, 8 bases. The end of the DNA is better explained by TRBJ2-7, so the J call may be wrong. The CDR3 has 16 amino acids. The germline CDR1 and CDR2 sequences are MNHEY and SVGAGI.

On this clonotype: A single base separates this from a much larger clone, so it may be a read error. V and J are TRBV30 and TRBJ2-1, with D possibly being TRBD1 (6 bases). Between the trimmed V and J ends, which lost 3 bases and 1 base, there was a span of 16 bases. The germline CDR1 and CDR2 sequences are GTSNPN and SVGIG (reference sequence). This CDR3 is built from 16 residues. The DNA for the CDR3 is TGTGCCTGGAGCGCCACCGGGACACGGTCCTACAATGAGCAGTTCTTC. This translates into CAWSATGTRSYNEQFF.

As to this clonotype: Mismatch with germline at one junction end may stem from a read error. The chain uses TRBV29-1 and TRBJ2-2, with D possibly being TRBD2 (7 bases). The CDR3 has 11 residues. Germline CDR1 and CDR2: SQVTM and ANQGSEA. The CDR3 reads CSVAATGGLLF. The CDR3 bases are TGCAGCGTTGCGGCTACCGGGGGGCTGCTTTTT.

The sample holds many counts of this clonotype. The gene calls are TRBV12-3 or TRBV12-4 and TRBJ2-3, with D possibly matching TRBD2 (5 bases). Trimming stripped 6 bases from V and 0 bases from J, with 10 bases between. This CDR3 contains 14 residues. The CDR3 loop reads CASSSGLSTDTQYF. Written as DNA, the CDR3 is TGTGCCAGCAGCTCCGGACTTAGCACAGATACGCAGTATTTT.

The rearrangement links TRBV12-3 or TRBV12-4 to TRBJ1-2, with TRBD1 matching 10 bases. Germline trimming cut 11 bases from V and 4 bases from J; bases unmatched to any gene: 10. The CDR3 length is 14 residues. CDR3 loop: CAGRSGTGAYGYTF. For the CDR3, the DNA is TGTGCCGGTAGATCCGGGACAGGGGCCTATGGCTACACCTTC.

This clonotype occurred many times. The chain combines TRBV12-3 or TRBV12-4 with TRBJ2-3; 9 positions match TRBD2. J gave up 4 bases and V 2 bases, and 7 bases lay outside the gene matches. This CDR3 region has 16 residues. CDR3 nucleotide sequence: TGTGCCAGCAGTTTACGATTAGCGGGAGTATCAGATACGCAGTATTTT. This gives the protein CASSLRLAGVSDTQYF.

For this clonotype: A read error is likely, as this CDR3 ends without the conserved phenylalanine or tryptophan. The rearrangement links TRBV11-2 to TRBJ2-7; D remains ambiguous. V lost 2 bases, J lost 7 bases, and 6 bases lay in between. The CDR3 sequence is 11 residues long. CDR1 is SGHAT, CDR2 FQNNGV, per germline. The CDR3 loop reads CASSLCYEQYL. The CDR3, as DNA: TGTGCCAGCAGCTTATGCTATGAGCAGTACTTA.

This rearrangement joins TRBV6-5 to TRBJ1-1; the match to TRBD1 covers 9 bases. CDR1 and CDR2 (germline): MNHEY, SVGAGI. The junction had 9 bases not matched to a gene; V was cut back by 6 bases and J by 4 bases. This CDR3 contains 15 residues. The CDR3 DNA follows: TGTGCCAGCAGGACCGGGACAGGGTTGGTCACTGAAGCTTTCTTT. Translating gives CASRTGTGLVTEAFF.

This clonotype was seen only a few times. A much bigger clone sits one base away, suggesting this may be a read error. The V and J genes are TRBV6-2 or TRBV6-3 and TRBJ2-1; D is unresolved. V lost 8 bases and J 8 bases, leaving 16 bases between the germline ends. Germline assignment: CDR1 MNHEY and CDR2 SVGEGT. This CDR3 contains 13 residues. The CDR3 here is CASRKPTVDEQFF. CDR3 nucleotides: TGTGCCAGCCGTAAACCGACTGTAGATGAGCAGTTCTTC.

Comment on this clonotype: The CDR3 does not end in the conserved phenylalanine or tryptophan, so this is likely a read error. The rearrangement joins TRBV12-3 or TRBV12-4 to TRBJ1-5; 7 bases match TRBD1. The J call may be incorrect, as the DNA end agrees better with TRBJ2-3. The CDR3 spans 11 residues. This chain's CDR3 is CASSFQGGQYL. The CDR3 DNA is TGTGCCAGCAGTTTTCAAGGGGGCCAGTATTTG.

This chain connects TRBV11-2 to TRBJ2-7; 9 nucleotides agree with TRBD1. Germline V gives CDR1 SGHAT, CDR2 FQNNGV. The CDR3 is 16 amino acids. The CDR3 here is CVNSLVLGQGSYEQYF. The CDR3, as DNA: TGTGTCAATAGCTTAGTCCTCGGACAGGGGAGCTACGAGCAGTACTTC.

With regard to this clonotype: At one boundary the junction diverges from the germline segment, which might be a read error. V gene TRBV11-2 combines with J gene TRBJ2-1, with 13 bases matching TRBD2. Germline CDR1 SGHAT, CDR2 FQNNGV. This CDR3 comprises 15 residues. The CDR3 is CTSSPGTSGISEQFF. The CDR3 nucleotides are TGTACCAGTAGCCCCGGGACTAGCGGGATCAGCGAGCAGTTCTTC.

This clonotype came up a few times. J is TRBJ2-1 and V is TRBV9, with TRBD2 matching 8 bases. The CDR3 totals 14 residues. The V segment lost 0 bases and the J segment 9 bases; nucleotides outside the gene matches: 5. In germline, CDR1 is SGDLS, CDR2 YYNGEE. The DNA for the CDR3 is TGTGCCAGCAGCGTAGACGCACTAGCGGTTGAGCAGTTCTTC. It translates to CASSVDALAVEQFF.

Turning to this clonotype: An end of the junction does not agree with germline; a read error may underlie this. The CDR3 loop reads CASSLKSYNEQLF. As DNA, the CDR3 is TGTGCCAGCAGCTTAAAGTCCTACAATGAGCAGTTGTTC. The V call is TRBV11-2, the J call TRBJ2-1; D gene unclear. CDR1 and CDR2 (germline): SGHAT, FQNNGV. This CDR3 is 13 amino acids long.

Concerning this clonotype: This may arise from a read error, as a much more abundant clone is one base away. The V gene is TRBV10-3, the J gene TRBJ1-5; D uncertain. This CDR3 is 15 amino acids long. Trimming took off 6 bases at V and 1 base at J, with 13 bases between the two ends. Germline CDR1 reads ENHRY; CDR2 reads SYGVKD. The CDR3 region has the DNA TGTGCCATCAGGGCCTGTAGCGAGAGCAATCAGCCCCAGCATTTT. This encodes CAIRACSESNQPQHF.

Points on this clonotype: Being one base from a much bigger clone, this may be a read error. This chain joins TRBV5-1 and TRBJ2-7, with a tentative D call TRBD1 (5 bases). Germline V gene sequence: CDR1 SGHRS, CDR2 YFSETQ. The CDR3 extends over 15 amino acids. For the CDR3, the DNA is TGCCCCAGCAGCTTGGAACCAGGGCCACCCTACGAGCAGTACTTC. Protein product: CPSSLEPGPPYEQYF.